Included here is one TCR beta chain sequence, with context. Its antigen is unknown. The data belong to a study of monozygotic twins with inflammatory bowel disease. In germline, CDR1 is LGHNA, CDR2 YSLEER. The CDR3 spans 14 residues. UMIs containing a 6-nucleotide sample barcode were added via template switching. TCRdb re-called the 5' RACE reads and shows each CDR3 protein once, DNA omitted. This sample's clone table lists some 440,000 distinct CDR3 sequences. Study findings and constraints: Healthy co-twins, by inverse Simpson, had higher TCRbeta diversity than their siblings with IBD.

V gene TRBV4-3 combines with J gene TRBJ2-1. The source material was blood. This receptor was identified in a human donor with ulcerative colitis or Crohn's disease, or a healthy co-twin of an affected twin (not recorded which). The CDR3 loop is CASSQAGTYNEQFF.